This T cell receptor beta chain was obtained from a study of blood T cells in healthy people across ages. Study findings and constraints: Aged donors had fewer naive CD4+ cells and lower diversity than long-lived donors.

V lost 1 base and J lost 5, with 9 bases in between. The CDR3 covers 14 residues. A second PCR, run for 7 to 11 cycles, used a sample-barcoded 5' primer plus a J-beta primer mix. CDR3-containing paired-end reads numbered at least 3 million in each sample. TCRdb called the 5' RACE reads again in MiXCR, with one record for every CDR3 protein. The table lists around 1,700,000 distinct CDR3 sequences, approximately 28% of them singletons, with roughly 8% in the top ten. Concerning this clonotype itself: Its specificity is unknown.

This rearrangement joins TRBV12-3 or TRBV12-4 to TRBJ1-5, with D unclear. What was sequenced was blood. The receptor's source is a woman in her 30s in good health. In nucleotides, the CDR3 is TGTGCCAGCAGTTTAGACACAGTCTATCAGCCCCAGCATTTT. Translation gives CASSLDTVYQPQHF.